These 12 T cell receptor beta chains originate from one sample sequenced in a study of T-cell reconstitution after alpha-beta-depleted transplantation in children. During its preparation, the TCRbeta library received unique molecular identifiers. TCRdb analysed the PCR reads with MiXCR anew, one entry per CDR3 protein. The sample holds about 610,000 distinct CDR3 sequences; approximately 10% are singletons and the top ten take roughly 4%. Source: PBMCs from the stem cell graft donor, taken from the stem cell graft. The origin of the receptors is a human donor who donated a stem cell graft to a child with acute myeloid leukemia.

This clonotype appeared many times. This chain uses TRBV3-1 with TRBJ2-5; D not resolved. V was trimmed by 2 bases and J by 0 bases, leaving 4 bases between them. In germline, CDR1 is LGHDT, CDR2 YNNKEL (reference sequence). This CDR3 is 13 amino acids long. The DNA of the CDR3 is TGTGCCAGCAGCCAACTTTACCAAGAGACCCAGTACTTC. This codes for CASSQLYQETQYF.

J is TRBJ2-3 and V is TRBV7-9; tentative D call: TRBD2 (6 bases). The CDR3 loop spans 14 amino acids. Germline V lookup: CDR1 SEHNR, CDR2 FQNEAQ (reference sequence). The V end lost 2 bases, the J end lost 5 bases, and 11 bases lay between the germline ends. In DNA form, the CDR3 reads TGTGCCAGCAGCTTACCGGGAGCAGTAGATACGCAGTATTTT. It is translated as CASSLPGAVDTQYF.

This clonotype was detected a few times. V and J are TRBV3-1 and TRBJ2-7; D is unresolved. Trimming took 4 bases from V and 4 from J, leaving 11 bases between them. CDR1 LGHDT and CDR2 YNNKEL come from the germline V gene (reference sequence). There are 13 residues in the CDR3. CDR3 in DNA: TGTGCCAGCAGCCGACGCGGAATTTACGAGCAGTACTTC. It specifies CASSRRGIYEQYF.

This sequence joins TRBV6-1 and TRBJ2-2; D is possibly TRBD1 (5 bases). V was trimmed by 6 bases and J by 4 bases, leaving 12 bases between them. From germline, CDR1 is MNHNS and CDR2 SASEGT. The CDR3 has 14 amino acids. The CDR3 protein is CASSVVRGTGELFF. CDR3 sequence (DNA): TGTGCCAGCAGCGTGGTAAGGGGCACCGGGGAGCTGTTTTTT.

This clonotype was counted only a few times. This chain uses TRBV20-1 with TRBJ2-3; 7 bases agree with TRBD2. This CDR3 is 14 amino acids long. The trim removed 5 bases at V and 3 bases at J, leaving 8 bases unmatched. Germline loops: CDR1 DFQATT, CDR2 SNEGSKA (reference sequence). CDR3 loop: CSAAGLLGTDTQYF. CDR3 DNA sequence: TGCAGTGCTGCGGGACTACTCGGGACAGATACGCAGTATTTT.

In its sample, this clonotype was seen once. V is TRBV11-2 and J is TRBJ2-5; 15 bases fit TRBD2. The CDR3 runs 17 residues. In germline, CDR1 is SGHAT, CDR2 FQNNGV. V gave up 1 base and J gave up 4 bases; unmatched junction bases: 4. CDR3 nucleotide sequence: TGTGCCAGCAGCTTAGGGACTAGCGGGAGGGAAGGAGAGACCCAGTACTTC. It translates to CASSLGTSGREGETQYF.

This clonotype has at least ten counts. This chain connects TRBV15 to TRBJ2-2; TRBD2 agrees at 9 bases. The CDR3 contains 18 residues. Germline V lookup: CDR1 LNHNV, CDR2 YYDKDF (reference sequence). Germline trimming cut 1 base from V and 0 bases from J; bases unmatched to any gene: 6. Here the CDR3 DNA reads TGTGCCACCAGCAGAGGGCTAGCGGGAACCTCGAACACCGGGGAGCTGTTTTTT. Protein product: CATSRGLAGTSNTGELFF.

In this sample, this clonotype turned up many times. V usage is TRBV12-3 or TRBV12-4 and J usage is TRBJ2-1; no definite D call. Trimming shortened V by 6 bases and J by 8 bases, and 17 bases separated the two germline ends. The CDR3 is 14 residues long. CDR3 in amino acids: CASRTDPQSHEQFF. The CDR3 coding sequence is TGTGCCAGCAGAACGGACCCTCAATCACATGAGCAGTTCTTC.

The V gene is TRBV6-1, the J gene TRBJ2-1, with 9 bases matching TRBD2. Germline V gene lookup returns CDR1 MNHNS and CDR2 SASEGT. There are 16 residues in the CDR3. V was clipped by 6 bases and J by 5 bases; unmatched bases: 11. CDR3 nucleotide sequence: TGTGCCAGCAGGGGAAACCTAGCGGGGTCGAACAATGAGCAGTTCTTC. Its protein is CASRGNLAGSNNEQFF.

The chain is built from TRBV25-1 and TRBJ1-4; 8 bases line up with TRBD1. This CDR3 is built from 15 residues. Germline CDR1 and CDR2: MGHDK and SYGVNS. Trimming removed 3 bases from V and 7 bases from J; junction bases left unmatched: 7. The CDR3 sequence is CASSDFGTGSEKLFF. In DNA, the CDR3 is TGTGCCAGCAGTGACTTCGGGACAGGCTCTGAAAAACTGTTTTTT. Complete variable domain (other parts from reference TRBV25-1 and TRBJ1-4): EADIYQTPRYLVIGTGKKITLECSQTMGHDKMYWYQQDPGMELHLIHYSYGVNSTEKGDLSSESTVSRIRTEHFPLTLESARPSHTSQYLCASSDFGTGSEKLFFGSGTQLSVL.

In DNA, the CDR3 is TGTGCCAGCAGCCGCGGACAGCTATACGAGCAGTACTTC. Translation: CASSRGQLYEQYF. J is TRBJ2-7 and V is TRBV6-6, with D possibly matching TRBD1 (6 bases). The CDR3 has 13 amino acids. Germline V gene sequence: CDR1 MNHNY, CDR2 SVGAGI (reference sequence). Trimming removed 6 bases from V and 4 bases from J, with 13 bases in between.

The table lists this clonotype with a few counts. This rearrangement joins TRBV2 to TRBJ2-7; weak D call: TRBD2 (5 bases). Germline V gene data show CDR1 as SNHLY and CDR2 as FYNNEI. Trimming pared 3 bases from V and 6 bases from J, leaving 18 bases between. The CDR3 consists of 15 residues. The CDR3, as DNA: TGTGCCAGCAGTGAGATACTAGGCGCTCGGGGCGAGCAGTACTTC. This sequence encodes CASSEILGARGEQYF.